This T cell receptor (beta chain) was captured in a study of shared T cell receptors in the human thymus (dated by TCRdb to 2020 to 2022). Context from the whole study: The study examined how self-reactive, shared T-cell receptor alpha chains are generated in the human thymus.

The CDR3 runs 14 residues from the cysteine to the phenylalanine. Kept here is only the CDR3 DNA, which spans 42 bases and is read in frame from base 1. V is shortened by 4 bases, J by 0 bases, and the region joining them spans 7 bases. CDR1 MNHNS and CDR2 SASEGT were looked up in the germline V gene. On this clone itself: What this receptor recognizes is not known. The input lacks base qualities; no much larger clone sits a single base away.

Preparation of the library involved the immunoSEQ multiplex PCR assay. What TCRdb holds here is the immuneACCESS table cut down to in-frame rearrangements. Part of the clones is not present; checked against another copy, under half of the missing clones reflect an unresolved V gene, and the others are unexplained. For this sample the table gives about 380,000 clones, of which approximately 95% were detected only once. Together, the top ten hold 0.015% to 0.025% of the sample. The specimen was thymocytes. The chain is assembled from TRBV6-1 and TRBJ1-5; the D gene cannot be named for sure. This receptor was taken from a human donor. At the DNA level, the sequence is TGTGCCAGCAGTGGATCGAATAGCAATCAGCCCCAGCATTTT. It specifies CASSGSNSNQPQHF.